The clone carrying this T cell receptor (beta chain) is a singleton in its sample. The trim removed 3 bases at V and 5 bases at J, leaving 2 bases unmatched. Germline CDR1 MGHRA, CDR2 YSYEKL. The CDR3 length is 15 residues. These data originate in a study of control samples from healthy donors and cancer patients. Clones were read by immunoSEQ multiplex PCR, and TCRdb kept only the in-frame ones, dropping some. The sample has 170,000 or so clones, approximately 94% seen once. The genes are TRBV4-1 and TRBJ2-2; 11 nucleotides line up with TRBD1. This sequence originates from a woman younger than 30 in good health. The sample was blood. CDR3 in DNA: TGCGCCAGCAGCCAGGACAGGGGGCATACCGGGGAGCTGTTTTTT. Protein: CASSQDRGHTGELFF.